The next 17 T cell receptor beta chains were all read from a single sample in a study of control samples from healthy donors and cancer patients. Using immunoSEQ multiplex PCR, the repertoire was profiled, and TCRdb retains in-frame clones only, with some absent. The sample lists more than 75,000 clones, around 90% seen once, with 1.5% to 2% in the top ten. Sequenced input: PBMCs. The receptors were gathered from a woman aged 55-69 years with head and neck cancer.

CDR3 nucleotide sequence: TGTGCCATCAGTGAGTCTAGGACAGGGTACGAGCAGTACTTC. Protein product: CAISESRTGYEQYF. The rearrangement links TRBV10-3 to TRBJ2-7; 8 bases line up with TRBD1. V trimming: 0 bases; J trimming: 4 bases; junction bases outside the gene matches: 2. Germline assignment: CDR1 ENHRY and CDR2 SYGVKD. The CDR3 is 14 amino acids.

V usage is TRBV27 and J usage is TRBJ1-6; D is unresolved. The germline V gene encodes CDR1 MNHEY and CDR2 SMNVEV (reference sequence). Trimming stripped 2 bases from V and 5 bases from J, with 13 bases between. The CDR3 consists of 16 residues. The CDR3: CASSLRSGGDNSPLHF. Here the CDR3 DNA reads TGTGCCAGCAGTTTACGTTCAGGTGGGGATAATTCACCCCTCCACTTT.

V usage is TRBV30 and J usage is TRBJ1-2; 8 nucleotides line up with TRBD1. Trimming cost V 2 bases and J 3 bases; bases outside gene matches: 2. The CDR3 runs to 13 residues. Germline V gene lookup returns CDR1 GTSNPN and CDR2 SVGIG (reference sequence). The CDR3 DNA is TGTGCCTGGAGTCCGGGACAGGACTATGGCTACACCTTC. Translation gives CAWSPGQDYGYTF.

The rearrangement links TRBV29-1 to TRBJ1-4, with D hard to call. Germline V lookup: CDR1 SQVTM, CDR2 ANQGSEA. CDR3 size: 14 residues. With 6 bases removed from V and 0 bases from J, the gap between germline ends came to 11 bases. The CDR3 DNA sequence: TGCAGCGTGCAAGACGCAGCAACTAATGAAAAACTGTTTTTT. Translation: CSVQDAATNEKLFF.

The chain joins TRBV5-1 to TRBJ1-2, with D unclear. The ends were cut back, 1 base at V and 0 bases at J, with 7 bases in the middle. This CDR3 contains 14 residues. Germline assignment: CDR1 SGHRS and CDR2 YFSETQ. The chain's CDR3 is CASSLSDANYGYTF. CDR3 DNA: TGCGCCAGCAGCTTGTCTGACGCTAACTATGGCTACACCTTC.

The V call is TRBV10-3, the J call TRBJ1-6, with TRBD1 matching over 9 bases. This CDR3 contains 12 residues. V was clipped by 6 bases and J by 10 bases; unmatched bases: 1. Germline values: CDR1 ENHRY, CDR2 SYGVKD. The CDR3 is CAIRDRGSPLHF. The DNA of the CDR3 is TGTGCCATCAGGGACAGGGGATCACCCCTCCACTTT.

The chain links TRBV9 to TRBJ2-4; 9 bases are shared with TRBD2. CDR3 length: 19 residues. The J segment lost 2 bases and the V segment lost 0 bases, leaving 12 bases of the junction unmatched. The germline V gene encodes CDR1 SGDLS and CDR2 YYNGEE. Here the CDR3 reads CASSVGGIAGAMTKNIQYF. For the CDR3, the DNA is TGTGCCAGCAGCGTAGGGGGAATAGCGGGAGCGATGACCAAAAACATTCAGTACTTC.

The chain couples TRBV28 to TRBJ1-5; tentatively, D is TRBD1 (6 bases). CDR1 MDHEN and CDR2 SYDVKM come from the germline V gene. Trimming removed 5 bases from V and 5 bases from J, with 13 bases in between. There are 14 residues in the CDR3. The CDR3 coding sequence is TGTGCCAGCAGTCTGGGATCAGGGGATCAGCCCCAGCATTTT. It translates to CASSLGSGDQPQHF.

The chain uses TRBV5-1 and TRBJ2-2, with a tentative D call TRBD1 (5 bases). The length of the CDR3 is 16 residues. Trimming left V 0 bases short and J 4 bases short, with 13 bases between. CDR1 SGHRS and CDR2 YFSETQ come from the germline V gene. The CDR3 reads CASSLASGMVTGELFF. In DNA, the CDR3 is TGCGCCAGCAGCTTGGCCTCAGGGATGGTCACCGGGGAGCTGTTTTTT.

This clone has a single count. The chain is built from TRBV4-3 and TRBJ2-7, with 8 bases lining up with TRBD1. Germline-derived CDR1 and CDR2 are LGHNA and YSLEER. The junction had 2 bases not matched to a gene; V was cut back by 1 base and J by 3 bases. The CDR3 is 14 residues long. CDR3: CASSQGTGYYEQYF. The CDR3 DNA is TGCGCCAGCAGCCAAGGGACAGGGTACTACGAGCAGTACTTC.

CDR3 sequence: CASSQDFGGTTNEKLFF. In DNA, the CDR3 is TGTGCCAGCAGCCAAGATTTTGGAGGGACAACTAATGAAAAACTGTTTTTT. The chain recombines TRBV3-1 (or the pseudogene TRBV3-2) with TRBJ1-4; D unclear. This CDR3 comprises 17 residues. From germline, CDR1 is LGHDT and CDR2 YNNKEL (reference sequence). Trimming shortened V by 0 bases and J by 0 bases, and 11 bases separated the two germline ends.

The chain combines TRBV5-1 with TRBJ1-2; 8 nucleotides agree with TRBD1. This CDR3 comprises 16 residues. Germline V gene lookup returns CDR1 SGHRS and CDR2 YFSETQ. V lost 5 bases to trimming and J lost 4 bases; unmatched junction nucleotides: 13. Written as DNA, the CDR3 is TGCGCCAGCAGGCTAGTCGCGGGACAGGCCCTCTATGGCTACACCTTC. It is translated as CASRLVAGQALYGYTF.

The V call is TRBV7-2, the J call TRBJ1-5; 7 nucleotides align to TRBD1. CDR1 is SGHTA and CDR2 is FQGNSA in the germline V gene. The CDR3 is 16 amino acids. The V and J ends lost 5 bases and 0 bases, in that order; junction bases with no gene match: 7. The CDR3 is CASSLTGTNSNQPQHF. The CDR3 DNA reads TGTGCCAGCAGCCTGACAGGGACTAATAGCAATCAGCCCCAGCATTTT.

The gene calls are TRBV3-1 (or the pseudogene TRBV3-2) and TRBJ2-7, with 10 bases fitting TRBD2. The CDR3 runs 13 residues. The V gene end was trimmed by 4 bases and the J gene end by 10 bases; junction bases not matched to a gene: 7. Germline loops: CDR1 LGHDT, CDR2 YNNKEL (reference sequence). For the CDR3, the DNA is TGTGCCAGCAGCCCACGGACTAGCGGTTATCAGTACTTC. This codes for CASSPRTSGYQYF.

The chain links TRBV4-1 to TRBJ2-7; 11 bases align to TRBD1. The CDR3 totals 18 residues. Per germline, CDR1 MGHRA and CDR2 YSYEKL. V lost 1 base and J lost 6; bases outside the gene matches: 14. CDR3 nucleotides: TGCGCCAGCAGCCAAGGAGTCTCAGGACAGGGGGCGCCGGGCGAGCAGTACTTC. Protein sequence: CASSQGVSGQGAPGEQYF.

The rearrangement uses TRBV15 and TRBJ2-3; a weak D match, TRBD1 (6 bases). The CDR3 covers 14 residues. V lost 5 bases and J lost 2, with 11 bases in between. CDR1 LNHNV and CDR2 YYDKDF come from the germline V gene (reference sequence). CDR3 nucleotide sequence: TGTGCCACCAGCGAGGGACAAGTCACAGATACGCAGTATTTT. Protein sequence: CATSEGQVTDTQYF.

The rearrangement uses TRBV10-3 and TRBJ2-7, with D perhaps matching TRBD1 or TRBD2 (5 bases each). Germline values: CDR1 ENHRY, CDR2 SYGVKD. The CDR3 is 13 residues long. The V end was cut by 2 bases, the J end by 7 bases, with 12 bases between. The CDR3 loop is CAISEGGRVEQYF. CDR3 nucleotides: TGTGCCATCAGTGAGGGAGGCAGGGTTGAGCAGTACTTC.